The sequence of this T cell receptor beta chain was determined in a study of blood T cell repertoires in COVID-19 (dated by TCRdb to the early 2020s). General notes on the study: Samples from collaborators originated in the United States, Italy and Spain and spanned both the acute and convalescent phases of COVID-19. The material from the prospective study consisted of cDNA or gDNA derived from T cells, B-cell-depleted T cells, or PBMCs. The dataset comprised deeply sampled blood TCRbeta repertoires from subjects exposed to, actively infected with, or recovered from COVID-19. Sample metadata almost always included a de-identified subject ID, COVID-19 status, age in years and sex. HLA class I and class II types, where available, came from metadata supplied by the sample provider rather than from assay-based typing. The samples were drawn from two sources: the first 160 participants of the ongoing ImmuneRACE study, and approximately 1,300 subjects contributed by 6 global collaborators. A freely available public database, intended as a resource for researchers studying the immune response to SARS-CoV-2, is where the repertoires were released.

TCRbeta CDR3 regions were amplified from genomic DNA using the immunoSEQ Assay, a bias-controlled multiplex PCR. From the authors' description of their analysis: The number of nucleated cells in each sample was estimated by amplification of reference gene primers within the assay. To quantify the absolute abundance of each unique TCRbeta CDR3 rearrangement, sequence reads were collapsed and filtered. For each sample, productive Simpson clonality was calculated as the square root of Simpson's diversity index across productive rearrangements. TCRdb obtained this table from immuneACCESS and retained in-frame rearrangements with V and J assigned. These tables miss some clones; where compared with another copy, unresolved V genes account for less than half of the shortfall, and the remainder is unexplained. V and J calls and clone size are as listed in that table; D and trimming were resolved from the DNA. This sample has more than 200,000 clones in its table, and 70% to 90% of those were observed once. The ten largest clones add up to about 2.5% of the sample.

In the case of this clone: No cognate antigen has been identified for it. No much larger clone is present one base from it, and per-base qualities are unavailable.

Whole blood was collected in K2EDTA tubes by collaborating institutions according to the institutions' own protocols. For TCRbeta analysis, collaborator samples were shipped as frozen whole blood, as isolated PBMCs, or as DNA extracted from either sample type. Overall study results and their limits: How much clinical and demographic metadata was included differed by source and by participant, and the metadata was provided uncurated.

CDR1 is given as MNHEY and CDR2 as SMNVEV, both from the germline V gene (reference sequence). The CDR3 numbers 15 residues from cysteine through phenylalanine. Only the CDR3 DNA stays, 45 bases, in frame from base 1. Trimming removed 0 bases from V and 2 bases from J; the gene matches leave 4 bases unexplained. The sequenced sample consisted of peripheral blood. This sequence originates from a woman aged 70 to 79 with active or convalescent COVID-19. The V and J genes are TRBV27 and TRBJ2-7, with 7 bases in between that match TRBD1. The nucleotides read TGTGCCAGCAGTTTATCGGGGACAGCAGCCTACGAGCAGTACTTC. It is translated as CASSLSGTAAYEQYF.